A single sample is the source of the 3 T cell receptor beta chains below, sequenced in a study of blood T cell repertoires in COVID-19. Measured with immunoSEQ multiplex PCR; TCRdb has only the in-frame clones, and not every one. The sample shows approximately 93,000 clones, around 79% of them seen only once. Sequenced: peripheral blood. These receptors came from a woman older than 75 with acute or convalescent COVID-19.

In this sample, this clone turned up a few times. The V and J genes are TRBV6-4 and TRBJ2-1; possible D gene TRBD2, 7 bases. Trimming pared 2 bases from V and 8 bases from J, leaving 13 bases between. The CDR3 is 14 amino acids. Germline lookup yields CDR1 MRHNA and CDR2 SNTAGT. CDR3 protein: CASSDTQGRDEQFF. Written as DNA, the CDR3 is TGTGCCAGCAGTGACACCCAGGGGAGGGATGAGCAGTTCTTC.

This clone was counted many times. This chain uses TRBV16 with TRBJ1-2, with D possibly TRBD1 on 5 matching bases. The V and J ends lost 4 bases and 5 bases respectively, with 11 bases between them. CDR1 is KGHSY and CDR2 is FQNENV in the germline V gene. The CDR3 is 13 amino acids. CDR3 protein: CASSPQGGYGYTF. The DNA of the CDR3 is TGTGCCAGCAGCCCCCAGGGTGGGTATGGCTACACCTTC.

The chain employs TRBV6-1 and TRBJ1-2; D perhaps matches TRBD1 (5 bases). The germline CDR1 and CDR2 sequences are MNHNS and SASEGT. The V and J ends lost 2 bases and 4 bases respectively, with 8 bases between them. CDR3 length: 13 amino acids. The CDR3 region is CASSEWGAYGYTF. DNA for the CDR3: TGTGCCAGCAGTGAATGGGGCGCCTATGGCTACACCTTC.